This T cell receptor beta chain was observed in a study of blood T cell repertoires in COVID-19 (dated by TCRdb to 2020 to 2022). For the wider study: Samples covering the acute and convalescent phases of COVID-19 were provided by collaborators in the United States, Italy and Spain. Sample metadata almost always included a de-identified subject ID, COVID-19 status, age in years and sex. The repertoires were made available in a free public database intended to serve as a resource for research on the immune response to SARS-CoV-2. Where available, HLA class I and class II types were taken from metadata supplied by the sample provider and were not determined by assay-based typing. The dataset comprised deeply sampled blood TCRbeta repertoires from subjects exposed to, actively infected with, or recovered from COVID-19. The prospective study material was composed of cDNA or gDNA derived from T cells, B-cell-depleted T cells, or PBMCs. The samples were drawn from the first 160 participants of the ongoing ImmuneRACE study and from some 1,300 subjects provided by 6 global collaborators. Results and caveats for the whole study, not just this receptor: The quantity of clinical and demographic metadata differed by source and by participant and was supplied without curation.

TCRbeta CDR3 regions were amplified from genomic DNA by means of the immunoSEQ Assay, a bias-controlled multiplex PCR. The source study handled its data this way. Nucleated cell counts per sample were estimated from amplification of reference gene primers within the assay. To quantify the absolute abundance of each unique TCRbeta CDR3 rearrangement, sequence reads were collapsed and filtered. For each sample, productive Simpson clonality was calculated as the square root of Simpson's diversity index over productive rearrangements. This is the immuneACCESS table as TCRdb keeps it, with only in-frame sequences that have V and J called. A part of the clones is gone; compared with another copy, unresolved V genes explain less than half, and the rest is unexplained. V, J and clone size derive from that table, while D and trimming were established from the DNA sequence. The sample includes roughly 280,000 clones, with 70% to 90% observed a single time. Of the sample, roughly 4.6% is held by the ten largest clones.

Points on this clone: What antigen it recognizes has not been identified. Within one base of it there is no much larger clone, and no base qualities were kept.

Samples from volunteer blood donors who had recovered from COVID-19 were contributed by a second Seattle source. The collaborating institutions used their own protocols to collect whole blood in K2EDTA tubes. For TCRbeta analysis, collaborator samples were shipped as frozen whole blood, as isolated PBMCs, or as DNA extracted from either sample type. The CDR3, from cysteine to phenylalanine, totals 14 residues. Kept here is only the CDR3 DNA, which spans 42 bases and is read in frame from base 1. The junction shows trimming of 3 bases on V and 8 bases on J, and the gene matches do not reach 7 bases of it. According to the germline V gene (reference sequence), CDR1 reads DFQATT and CDR2 reads SNEGSKA.

Material for sequencing was peripheral blood. The receptor chain draws on TRBV20-1 and TRBJ2-1, and 10 junctional nucleotides match TRBD2. This TCR was sampled from a man aged 60 to 69 who had recovered from COVID-19. The CDR3 protein: CSASGSGRYHEQFF. The DNA sequence is TGCAGTGCTAGTGGTAGCGGGAGGTACCATGAGCAGTTCTTC.